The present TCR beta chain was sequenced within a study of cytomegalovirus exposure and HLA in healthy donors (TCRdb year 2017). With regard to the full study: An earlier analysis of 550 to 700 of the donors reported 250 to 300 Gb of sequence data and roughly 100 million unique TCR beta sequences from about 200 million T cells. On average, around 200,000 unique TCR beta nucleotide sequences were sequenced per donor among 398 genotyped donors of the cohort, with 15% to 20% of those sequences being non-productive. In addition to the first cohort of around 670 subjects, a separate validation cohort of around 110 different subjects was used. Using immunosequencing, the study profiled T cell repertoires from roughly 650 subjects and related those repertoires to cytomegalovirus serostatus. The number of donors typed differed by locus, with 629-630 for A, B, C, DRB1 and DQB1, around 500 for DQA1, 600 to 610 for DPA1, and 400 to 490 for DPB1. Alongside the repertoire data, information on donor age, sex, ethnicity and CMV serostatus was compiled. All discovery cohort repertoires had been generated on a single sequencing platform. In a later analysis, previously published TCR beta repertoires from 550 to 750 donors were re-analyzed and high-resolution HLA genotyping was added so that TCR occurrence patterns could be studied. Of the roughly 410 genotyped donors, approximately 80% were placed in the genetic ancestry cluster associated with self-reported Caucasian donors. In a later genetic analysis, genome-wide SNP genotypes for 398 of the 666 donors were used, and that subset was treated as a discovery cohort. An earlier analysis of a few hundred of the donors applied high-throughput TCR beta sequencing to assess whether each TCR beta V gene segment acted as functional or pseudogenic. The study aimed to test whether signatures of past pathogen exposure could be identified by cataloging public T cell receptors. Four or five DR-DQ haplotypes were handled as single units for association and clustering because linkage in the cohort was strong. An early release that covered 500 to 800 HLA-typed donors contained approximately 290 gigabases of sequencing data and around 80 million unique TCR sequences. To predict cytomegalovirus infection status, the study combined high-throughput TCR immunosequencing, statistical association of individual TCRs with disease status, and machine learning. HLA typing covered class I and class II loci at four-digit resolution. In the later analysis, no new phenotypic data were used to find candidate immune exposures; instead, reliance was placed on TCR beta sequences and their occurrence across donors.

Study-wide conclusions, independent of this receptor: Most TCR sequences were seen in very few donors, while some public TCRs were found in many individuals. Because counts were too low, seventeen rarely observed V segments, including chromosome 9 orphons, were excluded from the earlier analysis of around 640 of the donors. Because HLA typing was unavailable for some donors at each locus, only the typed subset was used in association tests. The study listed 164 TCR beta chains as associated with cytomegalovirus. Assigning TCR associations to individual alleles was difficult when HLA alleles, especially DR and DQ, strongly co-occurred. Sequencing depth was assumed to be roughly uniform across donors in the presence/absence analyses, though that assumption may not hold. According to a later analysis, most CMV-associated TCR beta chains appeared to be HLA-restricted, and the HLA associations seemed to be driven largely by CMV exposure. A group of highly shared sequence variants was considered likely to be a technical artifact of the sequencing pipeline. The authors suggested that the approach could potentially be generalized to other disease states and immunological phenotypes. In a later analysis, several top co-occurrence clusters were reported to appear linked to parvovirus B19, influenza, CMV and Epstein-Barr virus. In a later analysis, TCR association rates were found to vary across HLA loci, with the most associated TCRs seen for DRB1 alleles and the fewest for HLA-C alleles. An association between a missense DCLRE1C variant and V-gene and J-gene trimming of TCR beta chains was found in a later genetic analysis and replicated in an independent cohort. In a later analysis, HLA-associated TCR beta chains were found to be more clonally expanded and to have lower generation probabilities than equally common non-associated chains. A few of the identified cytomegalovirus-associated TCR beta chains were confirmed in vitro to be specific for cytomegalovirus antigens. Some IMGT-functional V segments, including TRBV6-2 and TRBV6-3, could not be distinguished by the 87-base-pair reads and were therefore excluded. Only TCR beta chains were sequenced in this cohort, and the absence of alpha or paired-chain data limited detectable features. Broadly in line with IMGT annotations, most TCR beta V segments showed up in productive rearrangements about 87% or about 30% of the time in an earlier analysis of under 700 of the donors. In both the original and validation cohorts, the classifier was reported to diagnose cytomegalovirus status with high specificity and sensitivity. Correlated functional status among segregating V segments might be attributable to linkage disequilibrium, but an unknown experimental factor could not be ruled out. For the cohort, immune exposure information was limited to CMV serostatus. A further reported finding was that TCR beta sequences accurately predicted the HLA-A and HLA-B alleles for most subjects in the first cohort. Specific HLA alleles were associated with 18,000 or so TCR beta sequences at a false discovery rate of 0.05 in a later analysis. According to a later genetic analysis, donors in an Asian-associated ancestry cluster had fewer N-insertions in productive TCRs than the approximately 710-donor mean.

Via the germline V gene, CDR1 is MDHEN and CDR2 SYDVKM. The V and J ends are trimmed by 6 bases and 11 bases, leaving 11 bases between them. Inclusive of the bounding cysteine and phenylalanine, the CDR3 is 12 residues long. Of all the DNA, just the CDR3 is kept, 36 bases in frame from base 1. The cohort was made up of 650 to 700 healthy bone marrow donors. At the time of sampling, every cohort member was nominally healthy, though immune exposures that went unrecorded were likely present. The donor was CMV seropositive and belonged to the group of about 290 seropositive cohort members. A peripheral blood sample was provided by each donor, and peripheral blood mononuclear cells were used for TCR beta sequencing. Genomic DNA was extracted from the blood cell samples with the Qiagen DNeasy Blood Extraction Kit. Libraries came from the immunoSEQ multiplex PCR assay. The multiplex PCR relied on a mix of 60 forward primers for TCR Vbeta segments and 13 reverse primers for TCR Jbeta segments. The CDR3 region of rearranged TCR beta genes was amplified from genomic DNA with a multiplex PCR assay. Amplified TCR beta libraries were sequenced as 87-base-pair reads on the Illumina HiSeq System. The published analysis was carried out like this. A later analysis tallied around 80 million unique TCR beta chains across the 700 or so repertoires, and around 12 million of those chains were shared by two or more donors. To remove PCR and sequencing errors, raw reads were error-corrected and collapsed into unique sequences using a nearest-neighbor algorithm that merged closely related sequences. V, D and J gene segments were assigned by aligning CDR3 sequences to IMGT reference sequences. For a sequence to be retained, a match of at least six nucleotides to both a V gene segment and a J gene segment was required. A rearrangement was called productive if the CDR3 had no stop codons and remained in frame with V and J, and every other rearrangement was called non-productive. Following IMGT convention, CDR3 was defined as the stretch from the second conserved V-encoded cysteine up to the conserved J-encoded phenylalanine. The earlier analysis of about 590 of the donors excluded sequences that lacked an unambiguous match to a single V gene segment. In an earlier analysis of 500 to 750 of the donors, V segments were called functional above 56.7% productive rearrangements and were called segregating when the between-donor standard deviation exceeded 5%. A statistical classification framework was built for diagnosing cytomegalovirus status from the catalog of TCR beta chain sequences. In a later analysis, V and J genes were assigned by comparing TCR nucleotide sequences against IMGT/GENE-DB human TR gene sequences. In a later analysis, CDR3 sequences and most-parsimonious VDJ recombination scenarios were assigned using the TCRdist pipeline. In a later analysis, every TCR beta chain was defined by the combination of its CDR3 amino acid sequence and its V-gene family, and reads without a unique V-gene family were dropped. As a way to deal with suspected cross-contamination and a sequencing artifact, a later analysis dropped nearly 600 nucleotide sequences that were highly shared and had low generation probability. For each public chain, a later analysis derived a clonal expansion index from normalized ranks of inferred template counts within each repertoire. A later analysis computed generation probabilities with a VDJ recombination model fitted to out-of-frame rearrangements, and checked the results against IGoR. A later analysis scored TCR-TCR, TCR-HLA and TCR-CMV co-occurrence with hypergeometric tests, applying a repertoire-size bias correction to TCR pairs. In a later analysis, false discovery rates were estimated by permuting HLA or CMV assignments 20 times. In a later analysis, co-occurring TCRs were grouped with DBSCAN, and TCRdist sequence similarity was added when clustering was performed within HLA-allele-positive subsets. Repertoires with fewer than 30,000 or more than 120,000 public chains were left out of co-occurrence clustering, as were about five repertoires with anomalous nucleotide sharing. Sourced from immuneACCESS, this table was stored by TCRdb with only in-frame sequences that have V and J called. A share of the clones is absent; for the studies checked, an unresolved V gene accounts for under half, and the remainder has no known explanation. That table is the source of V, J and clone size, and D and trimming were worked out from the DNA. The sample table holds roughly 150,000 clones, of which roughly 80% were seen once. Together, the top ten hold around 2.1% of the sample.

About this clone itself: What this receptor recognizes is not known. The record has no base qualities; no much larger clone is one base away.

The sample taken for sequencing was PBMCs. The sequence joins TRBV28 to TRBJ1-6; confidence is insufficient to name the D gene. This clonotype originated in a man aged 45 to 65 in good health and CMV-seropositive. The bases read TGTGCCAGCAGCCCACCTGGAGCACCCCTCCACTTT. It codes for CASSPPGAPLHF. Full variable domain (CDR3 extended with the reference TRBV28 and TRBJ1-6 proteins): DVKVTQSSRYLVKRTGEKVFLECVQDMDHENMFWYRQDPGLGLRLIYFSYDVKMKEKGDIPEGYSVSREKKERFSLILESASTNQTSMYLCASSPPGAPLHFGNGTRLTVT.